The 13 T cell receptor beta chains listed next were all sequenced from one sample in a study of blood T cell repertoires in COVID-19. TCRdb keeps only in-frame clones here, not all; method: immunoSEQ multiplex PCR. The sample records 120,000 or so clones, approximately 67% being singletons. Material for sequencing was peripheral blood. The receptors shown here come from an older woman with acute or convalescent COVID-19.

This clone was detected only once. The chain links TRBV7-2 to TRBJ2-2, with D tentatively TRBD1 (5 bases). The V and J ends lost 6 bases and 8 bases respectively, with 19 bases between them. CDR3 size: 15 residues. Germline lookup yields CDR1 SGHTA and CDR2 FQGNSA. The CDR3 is CASRFYPQGPGELFF. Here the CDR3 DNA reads TGTGCCAGCAGGTTCTACCCCCAGGGCCCAGGGGAGCTGTTTTTT.

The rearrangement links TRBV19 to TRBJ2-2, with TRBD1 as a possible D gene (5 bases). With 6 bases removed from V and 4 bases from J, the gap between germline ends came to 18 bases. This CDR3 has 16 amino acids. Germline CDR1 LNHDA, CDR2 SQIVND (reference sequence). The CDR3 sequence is CASSKRGARSTGELFF. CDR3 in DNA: TGTGCCAGTAGCAAAAGGGGTGCTCGTAGCACCGGGGAGCTGTTTTTT.

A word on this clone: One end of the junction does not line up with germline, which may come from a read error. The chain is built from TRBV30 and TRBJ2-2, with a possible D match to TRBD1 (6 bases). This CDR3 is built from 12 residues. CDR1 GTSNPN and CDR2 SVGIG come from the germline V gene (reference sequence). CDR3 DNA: TGTACCTGGGACCAGGGGTCCGGGGAGCTGTTTTTT. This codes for CTWDQGSGELFF. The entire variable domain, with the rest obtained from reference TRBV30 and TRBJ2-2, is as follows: SQTIHQWPATLVQPVGSPLSLECTVEGTSNPNLYWYRQAAGRGLQLLFYSVGIGQISSEVPQNLSASRPQDRQFILSSKKLLLSDSGFYLCTWDQGSGELFFGEGSRLTVL.

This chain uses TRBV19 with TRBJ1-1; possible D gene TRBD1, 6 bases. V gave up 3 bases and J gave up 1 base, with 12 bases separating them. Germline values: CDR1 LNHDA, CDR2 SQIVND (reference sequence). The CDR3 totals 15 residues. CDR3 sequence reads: CASSIQGGGNTEAFF. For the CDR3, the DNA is TGTGCCAGTAGTATTCAAGGGGGGGGGAACACTGAAGCTTTCTTT.

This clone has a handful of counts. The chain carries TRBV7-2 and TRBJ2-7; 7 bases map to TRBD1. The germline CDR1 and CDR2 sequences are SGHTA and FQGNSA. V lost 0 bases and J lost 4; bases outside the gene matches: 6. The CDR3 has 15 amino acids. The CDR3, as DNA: TGTGCCAGCAGCTTAGCTAGGGGGCCAGGGTACGAGCAGTACTTC. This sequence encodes CASSLARGPGYEQYF.

CDR3 sequence reads: CASAPGGREPQHF. In DNA form, the CDR3 reads TGTGCCAGTGCCCCCGGGGGTCGGGAGCCCCAGCATTTT. This rearrangement joins TRBV19 to TRBJ1-5, with D possibly matching TRBD1 (5 bases). CDR1 LNHDA and CDR2 SQIVND come from the germline V gene (reference sequence). The CDR3 has 13 amino acids. Trimming took off 8 bases at V and 8 bases at J, with 16 bases between the two ends.

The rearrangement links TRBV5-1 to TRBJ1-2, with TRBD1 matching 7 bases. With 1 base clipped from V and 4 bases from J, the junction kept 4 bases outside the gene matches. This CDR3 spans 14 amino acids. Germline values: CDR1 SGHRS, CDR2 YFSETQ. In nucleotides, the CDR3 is TGCGCCAGCAGCTTGTCCGGGACAGCCTATGGCTACACCTTC. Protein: CASSLSGTAYGYTF.

This chain's CDR3 is CASSLGGQPSGSPLHF. CDR3 nucleotide sequence: TGTGCCAGCAGCTTGGGGGGACAGCCCTCAGGTTCACCCCTCCACTTT. The J gene is TRBJ1-6, the V gene TRBV7-2, with 7 bases that match TRBD1. This CDR3 is 16 amino acids long. Trimming cost V 3 bases and J 9 bases; bases outside gene matches: 11. Germline V CDR1 and CDR2: SGHTA, FQGNSA. Drawing the rest from reference TRBV7-2 and TRBJ1-6, the complete variable domain is GAGVSQSPSNKVTEKGKDVELRCDPISGHTALYWYRQSLGQGLEFLIYFQGNSAPDKSGLPSDRFSAERTGGSVSTLTIQRTQQEDSAVYLCASSLGGQPSGSPLHFGNGTRLTVT.

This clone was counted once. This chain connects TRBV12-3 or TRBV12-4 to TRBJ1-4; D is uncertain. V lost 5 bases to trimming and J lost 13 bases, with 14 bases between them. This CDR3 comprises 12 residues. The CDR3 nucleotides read TGTGCCAGCAGTAAAGATTACGGTGGACTGTTTTTT. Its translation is CASSKDYGGLFF.

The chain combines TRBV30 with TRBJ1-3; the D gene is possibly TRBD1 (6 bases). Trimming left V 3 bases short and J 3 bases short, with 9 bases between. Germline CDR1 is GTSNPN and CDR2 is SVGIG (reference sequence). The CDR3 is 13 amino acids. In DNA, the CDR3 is TGTGCCTGGAGCGGGACAAATGGAAACACCATATATTTT. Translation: CAWSGTNGNTIYF.

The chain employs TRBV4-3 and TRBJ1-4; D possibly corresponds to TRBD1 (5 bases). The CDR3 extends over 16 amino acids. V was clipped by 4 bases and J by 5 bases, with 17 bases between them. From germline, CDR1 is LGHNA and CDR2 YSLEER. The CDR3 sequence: CASSRGAGRMNEKLFF. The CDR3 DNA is TGCGCCAGCAGCCGCGGAGCGGGACGGATGAATGAAAAACTGTTTTTT.

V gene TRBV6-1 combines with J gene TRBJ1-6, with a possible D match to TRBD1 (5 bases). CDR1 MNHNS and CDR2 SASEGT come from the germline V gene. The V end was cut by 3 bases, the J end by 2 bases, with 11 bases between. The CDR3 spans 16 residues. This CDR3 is CASSDRRGAYNSPLHF. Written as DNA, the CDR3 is TGTGCCAGCAGTGATCGTCGGGGGGCCTATAATTCACCCCTCCACTTT.

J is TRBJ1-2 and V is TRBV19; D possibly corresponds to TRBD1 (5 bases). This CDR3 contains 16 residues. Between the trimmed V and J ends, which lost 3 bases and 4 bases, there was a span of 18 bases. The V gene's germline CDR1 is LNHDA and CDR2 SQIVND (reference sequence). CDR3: CASSIGAGRVRYGYTF. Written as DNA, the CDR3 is TGTGCCAGTAGTATTGGGGCAGGGCGCGTTCGCTATGGCTACACCTTC.